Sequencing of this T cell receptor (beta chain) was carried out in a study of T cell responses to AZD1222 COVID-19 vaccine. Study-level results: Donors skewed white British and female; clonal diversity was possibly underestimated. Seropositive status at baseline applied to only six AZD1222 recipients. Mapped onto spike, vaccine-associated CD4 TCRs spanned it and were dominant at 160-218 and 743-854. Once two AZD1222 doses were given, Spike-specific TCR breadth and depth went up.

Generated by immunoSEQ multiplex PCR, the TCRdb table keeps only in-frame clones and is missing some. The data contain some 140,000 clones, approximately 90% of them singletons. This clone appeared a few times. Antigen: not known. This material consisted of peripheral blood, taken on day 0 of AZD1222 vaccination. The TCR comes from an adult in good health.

In DNA, the CDR3 is TGTGCCATCAGTGATCAAGGGCCCCGGAACACTGAAGCTTTCTTT. Encoded protein: CAISDQGPRNTEAFF. The chain couples TRBV10-3 to TRBJ1-1; D remains ambiguous. The CDR3 is made up of 15 amino acids. V shed 3 bases and J shed 1 base, with 12 bases lying between them. Germline V gene lookup returns CDR1 ENHRY and CDR2 SYGVKD.